These T cell receptor beta chains were read from a single sample in a study of identical twins. TCRdb itself ran the 5' RACE reads through MiXCR, one entry per CDR3 protein. The sample consists of 1.5 million to 2 million distinct CDR3 sequences, roughly a third of them appearing once. Input material: cord blood. All receptors come from a newborn girl in good health. Each CDR3 is given with its conserved first and last residue. Fields, in order: clone size, J gene, V gene, D gene, CDR3 protein, CDR3 DNA. A D gene is named only where the DNA matches it firmly. Clone size is not always given. Where it is, it says once, few, many or a class for expanded clones.

clone_size: -; j_call: TRBJ2-3; v_call: TRBV20-1; d_call: TRBD2; cdr3_aa: CSFERGGTDTQYF; cdr3_nt: TGCAGTTTTGAGCGGGGGGGCACAGATACGCAGTATTTT
clone_size: -; j_call: TRBJ1-4; v_call: TRBV4-2; d_call: -; cdr3_aa: CASSRTYHGEKLFF; cdr3_nt: TGTGCCAGCAGCCGGACCTACCACGGGGAAAAACTGTTTTTT
clone_size: -; j_call: TRBJ2-1; v_call: TRBV12-3/TRBV12-4; d_call: -; cdr3_aa: CASSQGLIFYNEQSF; cdr3_nt: TGTGCCAGCAGCCAAGGGTTGATTTTTTACAATGAGCAGTCCTTC
clone_size: few; j_call: TRBJ1-4; v_call: TRBV5-1; d_call: TRBD1; cdr3_aa: CASSPHADRVNEKLFF; cdr3_nt: TGCGCCAGCAGCCCGCATGCGGACAGGGTTAATGAAAAACTGTTTTTT
clone_size: few; j_call: TRBJ2-1; v_call: TRBV24-1; d_call: TRBD1; cdr3_aa: CATSPTGTDSYNEQFF; cdr3_nt: TGTGCCACCAGCCCCACCGGGACAGACTCCTACAATGAGCAGTTCTTC
clone_size: -; j_call: TRBJ1-4; v_call: TRBV25-1; d_call: -; cdr3_aa: CASSEGRILATNEKLFF; cdr3_nt: TGTGCCAGCAGTGAGGGCAGGATCCTAGCAACTAATGAAAAACTGTTTTTT
clone_size: -; j_call: TRBJ2-3; v_call: TRBV4-2; d_call: TRBD2; cdr3_aa: CASSHVPPLAGGFTDTQYF; cdr3_nt: TGTGCCAGCAGCCATGTCCCCCCTCTAGCGGGGGGGTTTACAGATACGCAGTATTTT
clone_size: -; j_call: TRBJ2-7; v_call: TRBV20-1; d_call: -; cdr3_aa: CSASAQGGYSYEQYF; cdr3_nt: TGCAGTGCTAGCGCTCAGGGGGGGTACTCCTACGAGCAGTACTTC
clone_size: -; j_call: TRBJ1-2; v_call: TRBV5-1; d_call: -; cdr3_aa: CASSSPDSPSYGYTF; cdr3_nt: TGCGCCAGCAGCTCCCCGGACAGCCCAAGCTATGGCTACACCTTC
clone_size: few; j_call: TRBJ2-5; v_call: TRBV9; d_call: TRBD1; cdr3_aa: CASSVADREQETQYF; cdr3_nt: TGTGCCAGCAGCGTAGCCGACAGGGAGCAAGAGACCCAGTACTTC
clone_size: few; j_call: TRBJ2-1; v_call: TRBV6-5; d_call: -; cdr3_aa: CASSYSQASSYNEQFF; cdr3_nt: TGTGCCAGCAGTTACTCACAGGCGAGCTCCTACAATGAGCAGTTCTTC
clone_size: -; j_call: TRBJ1-3; v_call: TRBV28; d_call: -; cdr3_aa: CASSPNFGTRSSGNTIYF; cdr3_nt: TGTGCCAGCAGTCCCAACTTCGGGACACGAAGCTCTGGAAACACCATATATTTT
clone_size: few; j_call: TRBJ2-1; v_call: TRBV20-1; d_call: TRBD2; cdr3_aa: CSAKRGGPYNEQFF; cdr3_nt: TGCAGTGCTAAGCGGGGGGGTCCCTACAATGAGCAGTTCTTC
clone_size: few; j_call: TRBJ2-1; v_call: TRBV7-2; d_call: TRBD2; cdr3_aa: CASSSFSGTYNEQFF; cdr3_nt: TGTGCCAGCAGCTCCTTTAGCGGGACTTACAATGAGCAGTTCTTC
clone_size: few; j_call: TRBJ1-2; v_call: TRBV7-9; d_call: -; cdr3_aa: CASSLGGKYYGYTF; cdr3_nt: TGTGCCAGCAGCTTAGGGGGAAAGTACTATGGCTACACCTTC
clone_size: -; j_call: TRBJ2-3; v_call: TRBV7-9; d_call: -; cdr3_aa: CASSSLRGGYTDTQYF; cdr3_nt: TGTGCCAGCAGCAGCCTCCGGGGCGGATACACAGATACGCAGTATTTT
clone_size: few; j_call: TRBJ2-5; v_call: TRBV4-1; d_call: -; cdr3_aa: CASSQDQGTQETQYF; cdr3_nt: TGCGCCAGCAGCCAAGACCAAGGAACACAAGAGACCCAGTACTTC
clone_size: few; j_call: TRBJ2-5; v_call: TRBV28; d_call: -; cdr3_aa: CASSFSVAGRETQYF; cdr3_nt: TGTGCCAGCAGTTTCTCTGTGGCGGGAAGAGAGACCCAGTACTTC
clone_size: few; j_call: TRBJ2-7; v_call: TRBV21-1; d_call: -; cdr3_aa: CASSKGCLRYEQYF; cdr3_nt: TGTGCCAGCAGCAAAGGATGTTTAAGGTACGAGCAGTACTTC
clone_size: few; j_call: TRBJ2-7; v_call: TRBV9; d_call: -; cdr3_aa: CASSEGPSSYEQYF; cdr3_nt: TGTGCCAGCAGCGAAGGACCCAGCTCCTACGAGCAGTACTTC
clone_size: few; j_call: TRBJ2-1; v_call: TRBV6-5; d_call: TRBD1; cdr3_aa: CASSYLDRGRGNEQFF; cdr3_nt: TGTGCCAGCAGTTACCTAGACAGGGGGCGCGGGAATGAGCAGTTCTTC
clone_size: -; j_call: TRBJ1-1; v_call: TRBV25-1; d_call: TRBD1; cdr3_aa: CASGGQGNTEAFF; cdr3_nt: TGTGCCAGCGGAGGACAGGGGAACACTGAAGCTTTCTTT
clone_size: -; j_call: TRBJ2-1; v_call: TRBV7-8; d_call: TRBD2; cdr3_aa: CASSLSGGARYNEQFF; cdr3_nt: TGTGCCAGCAGCTTGTCCGGGGGGGCCCGATACAATGAGCAGTTCTTC
clone_size: -; j_call: TRBJ2-5; v_call: TRBV7-2; d_call: -; cdr3_aa: CASSTRPRETQYF; cdr3_nt: TGTGCCAGCAGCACACGACCCCGAGAGACCCAGTACTTC
clone_size: -; j_call: TRBJ2-1; v_call: TRBV20-1; d_call: TRBD2; cdr3_aa: CSARGKRGSYNEQFF; cdr3_nt: TGCAGTGCTAGAGGGAAGCGGGGTTCTTACAATGAGCAGTTCTTC
clone_size: -; j_call: TRBJ1-5; v_call: TRBV25-1; d_call: -; cdr3_aa: CASSIFGQPQHF; cdr3_nt: TGTGCCAGCAGCATATTTGGTCAGCCCCAGCATTTT
clone_size: -; j_call: TRBJ2-1; v_call: TRBV5-6; d_call: TRBD1; cdr3_aa: CASSKVTGGVKNEQFF; cdr3_nt: TGTGCCAGCAGCAAGGTAACAGGGGGCGTGAAGAATGAGCAGTTCTTC
clone_size: -; j_call: TRBJ2-7; v_call: TRBV7-2; d_call: TRBD1; cdr3_aa: CASSTRQGPYEQYF; cdr3_nt: TGTGCCAGCAGCACCCGACAGGGGCCCTACGAGCAGTACTTC
clone_size: -; j_call: TRBJ2-3; v_call: TRBV2; d_call: -; cdr3_aa: CASRLEGGPTDTQYF; cdr3_nt: TGTGCCAGCAGATTGGAGGGGGGCCCGACAGATACGCAGTATTTT
clone_size: -; j_call: TRBJ2-1; v_call: TRBV10-1; d_call: TRBD1; cdr3_aa: CASFTDRGGNNEQFF; cdr3_nt: TGCGCCAGTTTCACCGACAGGGGTGGGAACAATGAGCAGTTCTTC
clone_size: many; j_call: TRBJ2-7; v_call: TRBV5-6; d_call: -; cdr3_aa: CASSPGVVYEQYF; cdr3_nt: TGTGCCAGCAGTCCAGGGGTAGTCTACGAGCAGTACTTC
clone_size: -; j_call: TRBJ2-7; v_call: TRBV4-2; d_call: -; cdr3_aa: CASSQDKRPSYEQYF; cdr3_nt: TGTGCCAGCAGCCAAGACAAGCGGCCCTCCTACGAGCAGTACTTC
clone_size: -; j_call: TRBJ2-7; v_call: TRBV10-3; d_call: TRBD1; cdr3_aa: CAISFGTGKYEQYF; cdr3_nt: TGTGCCATCAGCTTCGGGACAGGGAAATACGAGCAGTACTTC
clone_size: -; j_call: TRBJ2-1; v_call: TRBV5-1; d_call: TRBD2; cdr3_aa: CASSLGGLAANNEQFF; cdr3_nt: TGCGCCAGCAGCTTGGGGGGACTAGCGGCCAACAATGAGCAGTTCTTC
clone_size: -; j_call: TRBJ2-3; v_call: TRBV28; d_call: -; cdr3_aa: CASSSFGGGIVADTQYF; cdr3_nt: TGTGCCAGCAGTTCCTTTGGGGGCGGGATAGTGGCAGATACGCAGTATTTT
clone_size: -; j_call: TRBJ2-1; v_call: TRBV30; d_call: -; cdr3_aa: CAWSMGLRYNEQFF; cdr3_nt: TGTGCCTGGAGTATGGGGCTAAGGTACAATGAGCAGTTCTTC
clone_size: -; j_call: TRBJ1-1; v_call: TRBV12-3/TRBV12-4; d_call: -; cdr3_aa: CASSFLYDREAFF; cdr3_nt: TGTGCCAGCAGTTTTCTGTACGACAGGGAAGCTTTCTTT
clone_size: -; j_call: TRBJ2-4; v_call: TRBV2; d_call: -; cdr3_aa: CASSEPPGHRNIQYF; cdr3_nt: TGTGCCAGCAGTGAACCCCCAGGCCATCGAAACATTCAGTACTTC
clone_size: -; j_call: TRBJ1-2; v_call: TRBV20-1; d_call: TRBD1; cdr3_aa: CSATFPGTGYGYTF; cdr3_nt: TGCAGTGCAACATTCCCCGGGACAGGGTATGGCTACACCTTC
clone_size: few; j_call: TRBJ2-1; v_call: TRBV28; d_call: -; cdr3_aa: CASSPSTLGSYNEQFF; cdr3_nt: TGTGCCAGCAGTCCAAGTACCCTAGGCTCCTACAATGAGCAGTTCTTC
clone_size: -; j_call: TRBJ2-4; v_call: TRBV20-1; d_call: TRBD2; cdr3_aa: CSAYTSGSGKNIQYF; cdr3_nt: TGCAGTGCTTACACTAGCGGGAGTGGCAAAAACATTCAGTACTTC
clone_size: -; j_call: TRBJ2-3; v_call: TRBV20-1; d_call: TRBD2; cdr3_aa: CSAPSSGSPTDTQYF; cdr3_nt: TGCAGTGCCCCCTCTAGCGGCAGCCCCACAGATACGCAGTATTTT